At least ten counts were recorded for the clone carrying this TCR beta chain. Its antigen is still unknown. The CDR3 length is 14 residues. Germline CDR1 reads SGHDT; CDR2 reads YYEEEE. V lost 3 bases and J 6 bases, leaving 16 bases between the germline ends. The sample originates from a study of neurological immune-mediated disorders. Findings and limits, study-wide: None of the CDR3 amino acid sequences in expanded clones turned up in more than one subject, which points to private repertoires in all groups.

Stored at -80 C, 2 million PBMCs were the source of the unsorted libraries. The authors produced cDNA by 5'RACE using 10-nucleotide random UMIs. Over 160 million TCR-beta sequences from 15-18 subjects came from every sequencing run. Each CDR3 protein gets one entry after TCRdb re-called the 5' RACE reads with MiXCR. The sample consists of 66,000 or so distinct CDR3 sequences, around 5.5% of them appearing once. V is TRBV5-6 and J is TRBJ2-7; tentatively, D is TRBD1 or TRBD2 (5 bases each). The source is a woman in her thirties with multiple sclerosis. Sequencing was carried out using PBMCs. The CDR3 sequence: CASSSNLLGVEQYF. Here the CDR3 DNA reads TGTGCCAGCAGCTCTAACCTATTGGGGGTCGAGCAGTACTTC.